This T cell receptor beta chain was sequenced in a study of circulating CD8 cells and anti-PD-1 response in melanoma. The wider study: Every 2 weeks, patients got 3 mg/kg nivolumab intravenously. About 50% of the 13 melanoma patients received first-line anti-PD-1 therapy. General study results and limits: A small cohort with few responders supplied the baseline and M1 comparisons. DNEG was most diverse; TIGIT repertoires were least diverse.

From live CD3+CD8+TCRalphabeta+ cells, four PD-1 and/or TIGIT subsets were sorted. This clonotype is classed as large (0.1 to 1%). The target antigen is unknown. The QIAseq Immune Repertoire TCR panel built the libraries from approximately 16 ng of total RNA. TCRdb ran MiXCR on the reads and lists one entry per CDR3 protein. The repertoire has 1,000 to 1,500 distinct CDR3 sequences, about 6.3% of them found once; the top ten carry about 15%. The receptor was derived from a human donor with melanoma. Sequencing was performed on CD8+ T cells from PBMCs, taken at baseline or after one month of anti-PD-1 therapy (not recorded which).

The CDR3 is CASSLAELNTEAFF. The CDR3, as DNA: TGTGCCAGCAGTTTAGCAGAGTTGAACACTGAAGCTTTCTTT. The gene calls are TRBV28 and TRBJ1-1; D gene uncertain. Germline V gene lookup returns CDR1 MDHEN and CDR2 SYDVKM. V was shortened by 2 bases and J by 0 bases, with 7 bases between the two germline ends. This CDR3 contains 14 residues.